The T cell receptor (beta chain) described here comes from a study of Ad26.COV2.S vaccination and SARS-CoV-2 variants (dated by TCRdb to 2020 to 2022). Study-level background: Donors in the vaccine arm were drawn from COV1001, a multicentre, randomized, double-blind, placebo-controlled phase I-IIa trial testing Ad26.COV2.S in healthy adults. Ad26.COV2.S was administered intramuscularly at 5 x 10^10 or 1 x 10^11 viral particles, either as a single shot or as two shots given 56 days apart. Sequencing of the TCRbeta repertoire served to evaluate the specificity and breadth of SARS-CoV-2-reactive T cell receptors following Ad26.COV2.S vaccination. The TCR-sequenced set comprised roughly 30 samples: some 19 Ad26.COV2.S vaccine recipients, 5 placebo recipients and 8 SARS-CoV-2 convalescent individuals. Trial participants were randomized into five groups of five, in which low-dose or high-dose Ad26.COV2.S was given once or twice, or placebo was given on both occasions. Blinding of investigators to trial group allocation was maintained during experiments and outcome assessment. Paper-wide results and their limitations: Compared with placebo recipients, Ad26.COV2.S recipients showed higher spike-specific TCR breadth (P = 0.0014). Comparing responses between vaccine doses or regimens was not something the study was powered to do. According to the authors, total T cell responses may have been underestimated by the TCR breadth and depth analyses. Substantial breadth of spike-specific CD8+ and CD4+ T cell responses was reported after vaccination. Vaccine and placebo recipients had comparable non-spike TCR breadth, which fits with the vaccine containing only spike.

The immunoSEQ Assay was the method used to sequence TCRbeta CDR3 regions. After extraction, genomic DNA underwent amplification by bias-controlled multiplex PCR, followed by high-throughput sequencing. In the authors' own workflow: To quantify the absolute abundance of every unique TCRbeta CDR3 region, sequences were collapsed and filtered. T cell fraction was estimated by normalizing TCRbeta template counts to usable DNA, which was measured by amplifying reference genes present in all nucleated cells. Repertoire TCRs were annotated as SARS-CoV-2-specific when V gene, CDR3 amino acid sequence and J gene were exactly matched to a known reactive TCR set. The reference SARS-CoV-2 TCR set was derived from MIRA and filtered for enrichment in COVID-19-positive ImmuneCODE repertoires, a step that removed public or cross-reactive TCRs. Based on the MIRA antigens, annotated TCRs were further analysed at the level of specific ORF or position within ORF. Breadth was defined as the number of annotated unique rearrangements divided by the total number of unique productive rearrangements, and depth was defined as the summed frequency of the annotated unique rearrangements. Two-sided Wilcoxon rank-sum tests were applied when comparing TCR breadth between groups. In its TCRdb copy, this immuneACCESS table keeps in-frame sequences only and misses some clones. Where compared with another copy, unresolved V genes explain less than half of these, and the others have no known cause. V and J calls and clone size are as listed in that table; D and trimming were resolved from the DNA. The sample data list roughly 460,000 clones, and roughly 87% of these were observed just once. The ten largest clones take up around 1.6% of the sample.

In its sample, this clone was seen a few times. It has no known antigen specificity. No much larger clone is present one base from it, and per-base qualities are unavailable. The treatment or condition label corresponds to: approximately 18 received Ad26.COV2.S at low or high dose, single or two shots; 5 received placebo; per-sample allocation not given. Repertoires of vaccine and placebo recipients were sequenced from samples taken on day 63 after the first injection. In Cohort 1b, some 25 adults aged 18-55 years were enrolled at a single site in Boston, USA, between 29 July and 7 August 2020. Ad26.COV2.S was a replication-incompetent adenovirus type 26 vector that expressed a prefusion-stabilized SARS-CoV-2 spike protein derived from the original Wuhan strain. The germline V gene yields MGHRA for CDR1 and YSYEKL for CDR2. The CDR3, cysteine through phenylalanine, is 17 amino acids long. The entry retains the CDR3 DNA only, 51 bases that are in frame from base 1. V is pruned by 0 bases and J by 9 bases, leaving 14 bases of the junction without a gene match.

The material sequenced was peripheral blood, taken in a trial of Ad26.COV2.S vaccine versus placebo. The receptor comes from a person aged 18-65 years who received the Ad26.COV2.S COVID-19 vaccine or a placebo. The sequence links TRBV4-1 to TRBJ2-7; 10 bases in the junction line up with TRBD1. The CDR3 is CASSQEGQGSSLRGQYF. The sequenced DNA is TGCGCCAGCAGCCAAGAGGGACAGGGGAGTTCCCTGAGGGGGCAGTACTTC.